The 25 T cell receptor beta chains in this list originate from one sample, sequenced in a study of T cell responses to AZD1222 COVID-19 vaccine. Sequenced by immunoSEQ multiplex PCR; TCRdb stores in-frame clones only, minus some. The sample records under 90,000 clones, under 90% being singletons. Here the sequenced sample was peripheral blood, taken 28 days after the second AZD1222 dose. These receptors all stem from an adult who received the AZD1222 COVID-19 vaccine.

V gene TRBV28 combines with J gene TRBJ1-5, with TRBD1 matching 8 bases. The CDR3 spans 14 residues. In germline, CDR1 is MDHEN, CDR2 SYDVKM. With 4 bases clipped from V and 6 bases from J, the junction kept 5 bases outside the gene matches. The DNA of the CDR3 is TGTGCCAGCAGTTCGGACAGGGAGCCTCAGCCCCAGCATTTT. This gives the protein CASSSDREPQPQHF.

V gene TRBV2 combines with J gene TRBJ2-7; 7 bases are shared with TRBD2. Germline lookup yields CDR1 SNHLY and CDR2 FYNNEI. This CDR3 has 14 amino acids. V was clipped by 3 bases and J by 6 bases; unmatched bases: 8. The CDR3 DNA sequence: TGTGCCAGCAGTGAGGCCGGACTAGTCACCGAGCAGTACTTC. Residues: CASSEAGLVTEQYF.

CDR3 nucleotide sequence: TGTGCCAGCAGTTTAAATAGGCTCTACGAGCAGTACTTC. It translates to CASSLNRLYEQYF. The chain uses TRBV28 and TRBJ2-7; D is unclear. The length of the CDR3 is 13 residues. Germline V CDR1 and CDR2: MDHEN, SYDVKM. Trimming stripped 2 bases from V and 3 bases from J, with 8 bases between.

V usage is TRBV19 and J usage is TRBJ2-7, with 7 bases aligning to TRBD2. Germline lookup yields CDR1 LNHDA and CDR2 SQIVND (reference sequence). Trimming at V came to 10 bases and at J to 3 bases, leaving 24 bases not matched to a gene. The CDR3 loop spans 18 amino acids. The CDR3 DNA is TGTGCCACCAGCGCCACTAGCGACGGCTATCAGGACTTCTACGAGCAGTACTTC. Protein: CATSATSDGYQDFYEQYF.

The chain is built from TRBV6-5 and TRBJ1-2, with 9 bases matching TRBD1. V lost 6 bases to trimming and J lost 8 bases; unmatched junction nucleotides: 4. Germline V gives CDR1 MNHEY, CDR2 SVGAGI. This CDR3 is 12 amino acids long. This CDR3 reads CASSKGQGGYTF. CDR3 in DNA: TGTGCCAGCAGCAAAGGACAGGGGGGCTACACCTTC.

The sample holds a few counts of this clone. This chain uses TRBV14 with TRBJ2-7, with a weak D call TRBD1 (5 bases). Germline V gene sequence: CDR1 SGHDN, CDR2 FVKESK. The V and J ends lost 1 base and 0 bases respectively, with 13 bases between them. This CDR3 is 16 amino acids long. The CDR3 sequence: CASSQALAGFSYEQYF. CDR3 sequence (DNA): TGTGCCAGCAGCCAAGCACTTGCAGGGTTCTCCTACGAGCAGTACTTC.

This sequence joins TRBV11-2 and TRBJ2-2, with no clear D. The CDR3 consists of 14 residues. Germline V gives CDR1 SGHAT, CDR2 FQNNGV. Trimming took off 3 bases at V and 6 bases at J, with 11 bases between the two ends. As DNA, the CDR3 is TGTGCCAGCAGCTTCGGAAATTCGGCCGGGGAGCTGTTTTTT. Amino acids: CASSFGNSAGELFF.

This chain connects TRBV11-2 to TRBJ1-6; TRBD1 agrees at 7 bases. The CDR3 spans 15 residues. V lost 6 bases, J lost 8 bases, and 10 bases stayed unmatched. CDR1 is SGHAT, CDR2 FQNNGV, per germline. The CDR3 DNA follows: TGTGCCAGCAGTTACCCCACAGGGGAATATTCACCCCTCCACTTT. As protein: CASSYPTGEYSPLHF.

V gene TRBV24-1 combines with J gene TRBJ1-2, with D maybe TRBD1 (6 bases). Trimming stripped 3 bases from V and 9 bases from J, with 16 bases between. The germline gives CDR1 KGHDR, CDR2 SFDVKD. The CDR3 totals 14 residues. The CDR3 DNA follows: TGTGCCACCAGTGATAAACACCTACAGGGTCGCTACACCTTC. Its protein product is CATSDKHLQGRYTF.

J is TRBJ1-5 and V is TRBV30; D gene uncertain. The CDR3 extends over 13 amino acids. CDR1 is GTSNPN, CDR2 SVGIG, per germline (reference sequence). V was trimmed by 0 bases and J by 5 bases, leaving 8 bases between them. The CDR3 region has the DNA TGTGCCTGGAGTGTAAACAGTTATCAGCCCCAGCATTTT. Translation gives CAWSVNSYQPQHF.

V is TRBV7-2 and J is TRBJ2-2; no reliable D call. CDR1 and CDR2 from the germline V gene are SGHTA and FQGNSA. This CDR3 comprises 14 residues. Trimming removed 3 bases from V and 5 bases from J, with 10 bases in between. For the CDR3, the DNA is TGTGCCAGCAGCTTGTTGGTGATTACCGGGGAGCTGTTTTTT. This translates into CASSLLVITGELFF.

The sample holds one count of this clone. The rearrangement uses TRBV7-9 and TRBJ2-7; 8 bases are a match to TRBD2. The CDR3 consists of 16 residues. Trimming at V came to 4 bases and at J to 5 bases, leaving 13 bases not matched to a gene. Per germline, CDR1 SEHNR and CDR2 FQNEAQ (reference sequence). CDR3 in DNA: TGTGCCAGCAGCTCATCCGTACGAGCGGGAGACCACGAGCAGTACTTC. This sequence encodes CASSSSVRAGDHEQYF.

The chain has TRBV10-3 and TRBJ1-2, with D uncertain. CDR3 size: 15 residues. The germline V gene has CDR1 ENHRY and CDR2 SYGVKD. V was shortened by 0 bases and J by 2 bases, with 10 bases between the two germline ends. The DNA of the CDR3 is TGTGCCATCAGTGAGTCGAGAGCAGACAACTATGGCTACACCTTC. Protein sequence: CAISESRADNYGYTF.

V usage is TRBV30 and J usage is TRBJ2-7, with TRBD1 matching over 9 bases. Looked up from germline, CDR1 is GTSNPN and CDR2 is SVGIG (reference sequence). The CDR3 runs 14 residues. V lost 3 bases, J lost 2 bases, and 5 bases stayed unmatched. The DNA of the CDR3 is TGTGCCTGGAGGGGGACAGGGTCGGCCTACGAGCAGTACTTC. The encoded protein is CAWRGTGSAYEQYF.

V gene TRBV18 combines with J gene TRBJ1-1, with 7 nucleotides matching TRBD1. The CDR3 consists of 14 residues. Trimming cost V 4 bases and J 3 bases; bases outside gene matches: 5. Germline CDR1 reads KGHSH; CDR2 reads LQKENI. CDR3 amino acids: CASSQTTGYTEAFF. For the CDR3, the DNA is TGTGCCAGCTCACAAACGACAGGGTACACTGAAGCTTTCTTT.

CDR3 region: CASSFLTGGLVYGYTF. The CDR3 bases are TGTGCCAGCAGCTTTTTAACAGGGGGCTTGGTCTATGGCTACACCTTC. The J gene is TRBJ1-2, the V gene TRBV5-5, with TRBD1 matching over 9 bases. V gave up 2 bases and J gave up 4 bases; unmatched junction bases: 9. Germline V lookup: CDR1 SGHKS, CDR2 YYEKEE (reference sequence). The CDR3 contains 16 residues.

This clone was seen only a few times. The V and J genes are TRBV6-5 and TRBJ1-1, with D maybe TRBD1 (6 bases). The germline CDR1 and CDR2 sequences are MNHEY and SVGAGI. The CDR3 is 13 amino acids. Between the trimmed V and J ends, which lost 0 bases and 6 bases, there was a span of 8 bases. For the CDR3, the DNA is TGTGCCAGCAGTTACTCTTACAGGGCTGAAGCTTTCTTT. It yields the protein CASSYSYRAEAFF.

This chain joins TRBV19 and TRBJ2-2, with D maybe TRBD2 (5 bases). The germline V gene encodes CDR1 LNHDA and CDR2 SQIVND (reference sequence). CDR3 length equals 15 residues. V shed 3 bases and J shed 3 bases, with 11 bases lying between them. The chain's CDR3 is CASSIRGFDTGELFF. The CDR3 nucleotides are TGTGCCAGTAGTATCAGAGGGTTCGACACCGGGGAGCTGTTTTTT.

The CDR3 nucleotides are TGCGCCAGCAGCCCCCTAGGGGGACTAGGCGAAACCAATGAGCAGTTCTTC. This encodes CASSPLGGLGETNEQFF. The chain couples TRBV5-1 to TRBJ2-1; 8 nucleotides agree with TRBD2. The CDR3 is 17 amino acids. The V segment lost 4 bases and the J segment 6 bases; nucleotides outside the gene matches: 15. CDR1 and CDR2 (germline): SGHRS, YFSETQ.

The chain couples TRBV29-1 to TRBJ1-1; TRBD1 matches 7 bases. The CDR3 is made up of 14 amino acids. Trimming removed 7 bases from V and 4 bases from J; junction bases left unmatched: 12. CDR1 is SQVTM, CDR2 ANQGSEA, per germline. As DNA, the CDR3 is TGCAGCGCCGACGTATCAGGGGGTGCCACTGAAGCTTTCTTT. It is translated as CSADVSGGATEAFF.

The gene calls are TRBV4-3 and TRBJ2-1; D remains ambiguous. The CDR3 loop spans 16 amino acids. Trimming left V 5 bases short and J 6 bases short, with 20 bases between. The germline gives CDR1 LGHNA, CDR2 YSLEER. CDR3 amino acids: CASSTGLGGAFNEQFF. The CDR3 DNA follows: TGCGCCAGCAGCACGGGCCTTGGCGGAGCTTTCAATGAGCAGTTCTTC.

V usage is TRBV21-1 and J usage is TRBJ1-5; the D call of TRBD1 is as the table states it, not checked on the DNA. TRBV21-1 is designated a pseudogene. This CDR3 is 16 amino acids long. The CDR3: CASSKRCRAPNQPQHF. DNA of the CDR3: TGTGCCAGCAGCAAAAGATGCAGGGCGCCTAATCAGCCCCAGCATTTT.

V and J are TRBV9 and TRBJ2-3; 13 bases match TRBD2. CDR1 SGDLS and CDR2 YYNGEE come from the germline V gene. The junction had 3 bases not matched to a gene; V was cut back by 0 bases and J by 5 bases. This CDR3 is built from 16 residues. CDR3 coding DNA: TGTGCCAGCAGCGTAGGGACTAGCGGGAGTGGAGATACGCAGTATTTT. It translates to CASSVGTSGSGDTQYF.

The chain is built from TRBV27 and TRBJ2-2; 9 bases align to TRBD1. J lost 6 bases, V lost 5 bases, and 13 bases had no gene match. The CDR3 is 17 residues long. The germline V gene encodes CDR1 MNHEY and CDR2 SMNVEV (reference sequence). CDR3 amino acids: CASSPNPGQGIPGELFF. CDR3 coding DNA: TGTGCCAGCAGTCCCAATCCGGGACAGGGAATCCCCGGGGAGCTGTTTTTT.

J is TRBJ1-5 and V is TRBV5-5; weak D call: TRBD1 (5 bases). This CDR3 contains 19 residues. From germline, CDR1 is SGHKS and CDR2 YYEKEE (reference sequence). Trimming cost V 1 base and J 0 bases, with 20 bases left between them. CDR3 amino acids: CASSLRVTNVGGSNQPQHF. CDR3 in DNA: TGTGCCAGCAGCTTGAGGGTCACTAATGTTGGGGGTAGCAATCAGCCCCAGCATTTT. The full variable domain, its missing parts supplied by reference TRBV5-5 and TRBJ1-5, is DAGVTQSPTHLIKTRGQQVTLRCSPISGHKSVSWYQQVLGQGPQFIFQYYEKEERGRGNFPDRFSARQFPNYSSELNVNALLLGDSALYLCASSLRVTNVGGSNQPQHFGDGTRLSIL.